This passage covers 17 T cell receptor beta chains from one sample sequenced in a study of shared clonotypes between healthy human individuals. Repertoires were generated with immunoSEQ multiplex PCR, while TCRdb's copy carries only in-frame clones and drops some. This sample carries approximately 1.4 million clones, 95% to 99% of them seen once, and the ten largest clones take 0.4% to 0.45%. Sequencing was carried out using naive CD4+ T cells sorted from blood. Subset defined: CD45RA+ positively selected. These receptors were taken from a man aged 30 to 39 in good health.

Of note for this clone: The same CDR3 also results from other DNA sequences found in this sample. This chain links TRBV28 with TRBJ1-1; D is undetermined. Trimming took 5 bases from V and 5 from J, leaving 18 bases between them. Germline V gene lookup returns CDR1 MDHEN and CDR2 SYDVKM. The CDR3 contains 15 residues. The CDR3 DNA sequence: TGTGCCAGCAGTCTCACGCCAGGTCGGGGAACTGAAGCTTTCTTT. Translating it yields CASSLTPGRGTEAFF.

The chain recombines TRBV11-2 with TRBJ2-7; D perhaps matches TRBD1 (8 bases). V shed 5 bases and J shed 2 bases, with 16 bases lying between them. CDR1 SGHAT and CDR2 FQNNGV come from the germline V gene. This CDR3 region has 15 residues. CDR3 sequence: CASSLTGGVTYEQYF. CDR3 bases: TGTGCCAGCAGCCTAACAGGGGGGGTAACCTACGAGCAGTACTTC.

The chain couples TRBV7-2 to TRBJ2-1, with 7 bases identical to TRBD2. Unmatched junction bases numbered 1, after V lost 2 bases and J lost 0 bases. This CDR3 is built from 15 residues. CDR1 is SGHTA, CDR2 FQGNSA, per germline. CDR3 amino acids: CASSLKRDSYNEQFF. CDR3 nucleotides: TGTGCCAGCAGCTTAAAGCGGGACTCCTACAATGAGCAGTTCTTC. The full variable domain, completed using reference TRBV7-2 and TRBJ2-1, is GAGVSQSPSNKVTEKGKDVELRCDPISGHTALYWYRQSLGQGLEFLIYFQGNSAPDKSGLPSDRFSAERTGGSVSTLTIQRTQQEDSAVYLCASSLKRDSYNEQFFGPGTRLTVL.

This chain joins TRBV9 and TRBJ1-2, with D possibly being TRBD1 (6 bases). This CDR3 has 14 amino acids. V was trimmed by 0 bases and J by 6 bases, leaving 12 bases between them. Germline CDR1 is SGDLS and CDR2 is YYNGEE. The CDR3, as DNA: TGTGCCAGCAGCGTAGCTAGGGGGATAGATGGCTACACCTTC. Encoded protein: CASSVARGIDGYTF.

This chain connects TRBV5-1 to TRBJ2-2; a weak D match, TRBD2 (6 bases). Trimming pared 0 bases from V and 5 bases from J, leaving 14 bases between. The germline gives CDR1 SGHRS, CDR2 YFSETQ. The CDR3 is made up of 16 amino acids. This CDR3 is CASSLDGRRGTGELFF. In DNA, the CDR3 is TGCGCCAGCAGCTTGGACGGTAGGAGGGGTACCGGGGAGCTGTTTTTT.

The CDR3 protein is CASSVIGRAATDTQYF. The DNA for the CDR3 is TGTGCCAGCAGCGTGATCGGGAGGGCGGCCACAGATACGCAGTATTTT. The J gene is TRBJ2-3, the V gene TRBV9; 8 bases agree with TRBD2. The CDR3 length is 16 residues. Looked up from germline, CDR1 is SGDLS and CDR2 is YYNGEE. V was clipped by 2 bases and J by 2 bases; unmatched bases: 7.

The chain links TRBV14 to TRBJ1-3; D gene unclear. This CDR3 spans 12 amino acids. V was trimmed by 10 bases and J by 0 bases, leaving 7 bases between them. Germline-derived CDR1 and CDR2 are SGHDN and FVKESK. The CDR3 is CATSSSGNTIYF. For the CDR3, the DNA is TGTGCCACTTCGAGCTCTGGAAACACCATATATTTT.

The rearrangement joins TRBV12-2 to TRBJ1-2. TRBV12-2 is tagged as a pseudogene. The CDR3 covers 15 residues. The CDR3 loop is CASRLALSPHYGYTF. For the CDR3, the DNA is TGTGCAAGTCGCTTAGCGCTCTCACCGCACTATGGCTACACCTTC.

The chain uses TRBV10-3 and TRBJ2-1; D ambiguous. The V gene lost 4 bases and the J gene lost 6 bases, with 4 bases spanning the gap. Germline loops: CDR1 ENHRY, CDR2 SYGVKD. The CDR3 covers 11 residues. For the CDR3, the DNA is TGTGCCATCAGTGCATTCAATGAGCAGTTCTTC. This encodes CAISAFNEQFF.

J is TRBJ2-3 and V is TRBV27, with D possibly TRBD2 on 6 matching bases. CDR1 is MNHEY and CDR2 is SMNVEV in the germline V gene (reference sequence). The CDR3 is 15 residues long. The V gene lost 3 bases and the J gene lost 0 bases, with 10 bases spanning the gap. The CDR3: CASSFWGTSTDTQYF. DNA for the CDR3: TGTGCCAGCAGTTTCTGGGGGACTAGCACAGATACGCAGTATTTT.

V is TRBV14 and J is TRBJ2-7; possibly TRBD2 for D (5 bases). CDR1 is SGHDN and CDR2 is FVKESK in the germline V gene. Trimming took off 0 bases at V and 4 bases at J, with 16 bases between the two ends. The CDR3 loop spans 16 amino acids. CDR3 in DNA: TGTGCCAGCAGCCAAGAGCTCGGGGTGAAAAGGTACGAGCAGTACTTC. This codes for CASSQELGVKRYEQYF.

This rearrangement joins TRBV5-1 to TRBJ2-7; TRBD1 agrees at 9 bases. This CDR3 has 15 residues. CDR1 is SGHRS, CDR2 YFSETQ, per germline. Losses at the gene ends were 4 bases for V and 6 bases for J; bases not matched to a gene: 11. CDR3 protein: CASSTSGTGNTEQYF. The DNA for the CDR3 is TGCGCCAGCAGCACCAGCGGGACAGGGAATACCGAGCAGTACTTC.

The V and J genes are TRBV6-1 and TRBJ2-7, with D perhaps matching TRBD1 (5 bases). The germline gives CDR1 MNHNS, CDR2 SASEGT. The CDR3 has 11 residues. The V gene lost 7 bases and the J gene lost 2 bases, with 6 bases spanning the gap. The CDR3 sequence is CASKGTYEQYF. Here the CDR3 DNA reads TGTGCCAGCAAGGGGACCTACGAGCAGTACTTC.

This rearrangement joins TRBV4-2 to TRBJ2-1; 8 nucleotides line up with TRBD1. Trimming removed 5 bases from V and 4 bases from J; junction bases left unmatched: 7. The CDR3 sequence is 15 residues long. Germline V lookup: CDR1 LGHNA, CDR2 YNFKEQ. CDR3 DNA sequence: TGTGCCAGCAGCTTAGGGACAGGACCTTACAATGAGCAGTTCTTC. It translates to CASSLGTGPYNEQFF.

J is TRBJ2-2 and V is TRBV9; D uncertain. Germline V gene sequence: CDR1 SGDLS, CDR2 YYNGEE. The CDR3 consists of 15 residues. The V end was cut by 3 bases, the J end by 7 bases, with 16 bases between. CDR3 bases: TGTGCCAGCAGCGCCGAGGCAGTGACAAGCGGGGAGCTGTTTTTT. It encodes CASSAEAVTSGELFF.

CDR3 loop: CASQVGGKLATYNEQFF. DNA of the CDR3: TGTGCCAGTCAAGTTGGGGGTAAGCTCGCTACCTACAATGAGCAGTTCTTC. The genes are TRBV27 and TRBJ2-1, with D perhaps given as TRBD1 or TRBD2 (5 bases each). Germline CDR1 MNHEY, CDR2 SMNVEV (reference sequence). With 9 bases removed from V and 2 bases from J, the gap between germline ends came to 23 bases. CDR3 length: 17 amino acids.

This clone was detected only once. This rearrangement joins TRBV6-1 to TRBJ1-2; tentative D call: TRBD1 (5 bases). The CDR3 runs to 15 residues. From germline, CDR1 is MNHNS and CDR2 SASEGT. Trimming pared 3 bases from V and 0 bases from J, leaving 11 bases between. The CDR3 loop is CASSDFGGANYGYTF. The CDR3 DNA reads TGTGCCAGCAGTGACTTTGGGGGAGCTAACTATGGCTACACCTTC.